Included here is one TCR beta chain sequence, with context. This sample was taken from a study of technical replicates of blood from several donors. The table came from immunoSEQ multiplex PCR; TCRdb's copy has only in-frame clones and leaves some out. Of more than 90,000 clones in the sample, approximately 95% were seen once. In germline, CDR1 is LNHDA, CDR2 SQIVND (reference sequence). Trimming shortened V by 3 bases and J by 0 bases, and 12 bases separated the two germline ends. CDR3 length: 17 amino acids. The material sequenced was T cells isolated from PBMCs. The clonotype originates from a human donor in good health. The chain uses TRBV19 and TRBJ2-6; possibly TRBD1 for D (5 bases). The CDR3 is CASSISAQGSGANVLTF. CDR3 nucleotides: TGTGCCAGTAGTATCTCCGCCCAGGGCTCTGGGGCCAACGTCCTGACTTTC.